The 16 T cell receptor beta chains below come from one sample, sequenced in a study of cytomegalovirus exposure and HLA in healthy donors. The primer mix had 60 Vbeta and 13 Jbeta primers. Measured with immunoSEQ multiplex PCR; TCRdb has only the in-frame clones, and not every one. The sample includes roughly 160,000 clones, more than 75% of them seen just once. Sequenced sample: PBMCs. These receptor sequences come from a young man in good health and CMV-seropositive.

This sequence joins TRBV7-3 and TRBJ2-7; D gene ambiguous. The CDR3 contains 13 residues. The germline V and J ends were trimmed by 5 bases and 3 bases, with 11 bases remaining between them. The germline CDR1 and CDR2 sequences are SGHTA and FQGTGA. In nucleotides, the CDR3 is TGTGCCAGCAGCCTCGGTCCGAACTACGAGCAGTACGTC. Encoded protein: CASSLGPNYEQYV.

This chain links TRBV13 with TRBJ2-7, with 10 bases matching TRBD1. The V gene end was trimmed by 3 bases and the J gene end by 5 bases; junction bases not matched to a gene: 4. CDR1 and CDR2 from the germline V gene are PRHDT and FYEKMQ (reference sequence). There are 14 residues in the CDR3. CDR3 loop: CASSFSGQGDEQYV. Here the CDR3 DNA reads TGTGCCAGCAGCTTTTCCGGACAGGGGGACGAGCAGTACGTC.

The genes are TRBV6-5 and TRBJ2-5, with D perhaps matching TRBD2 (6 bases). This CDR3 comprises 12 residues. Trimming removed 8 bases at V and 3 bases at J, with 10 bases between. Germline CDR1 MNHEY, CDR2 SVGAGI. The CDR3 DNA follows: TGTGCCAGCCATACTAGCAAAGAGACCCAGTACTTC. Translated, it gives CASHTSKETQYF.

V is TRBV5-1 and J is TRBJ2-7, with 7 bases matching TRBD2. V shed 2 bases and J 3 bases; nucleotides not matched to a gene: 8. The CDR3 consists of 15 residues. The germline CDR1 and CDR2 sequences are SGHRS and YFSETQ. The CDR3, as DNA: TGCGCCAGCAGCTTAGGGCTAGCGGACTTCTACGAGCAGTACGTC. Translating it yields CASSLGLADFYEQYV.

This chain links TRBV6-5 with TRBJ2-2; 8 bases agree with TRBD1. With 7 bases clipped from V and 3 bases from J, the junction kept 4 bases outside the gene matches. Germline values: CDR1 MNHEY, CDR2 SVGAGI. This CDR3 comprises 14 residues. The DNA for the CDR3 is TGTGCCAGCATGGACAGGGTGGACACCGGGGAGCTGTTTTTT. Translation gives CASMDRVDTGELFF.

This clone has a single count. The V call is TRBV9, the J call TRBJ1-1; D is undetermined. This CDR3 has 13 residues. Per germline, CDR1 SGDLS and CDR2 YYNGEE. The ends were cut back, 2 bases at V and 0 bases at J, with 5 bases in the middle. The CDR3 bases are TGTGCCAGCAGCGTCTTTCTGAACACTGAAGCTTTCTTT. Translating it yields CASSVFLNTEAFF. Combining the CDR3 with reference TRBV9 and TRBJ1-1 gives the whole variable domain DSGVTQTPKHLITATGQRVTLRCSPRSGDLSVYWYQQSLDQGLQFLIQYYNGEERAKGNILERFSAQQFPDLHSELNLSSLELGDSALYFCASSVFLNTEAFFGQGTRLTVV.

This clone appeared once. Here the CDR3 DNA reads TGTGCCACCAGCAGAGAGCGGGGAATCTATGGCTACACCTTC. Translation gives CATSRERGIYGYTF. V is TRBV15 and J is TRBJ1-2, with D unresolved. The ends were cut back, 0 bases at V and 4 bases at J, with 9 bases in the middle. Germline assignment: CDR1 LNHNV and CDR2 YYDKDF (reference sequence). The CDR3 spans 14 residues.

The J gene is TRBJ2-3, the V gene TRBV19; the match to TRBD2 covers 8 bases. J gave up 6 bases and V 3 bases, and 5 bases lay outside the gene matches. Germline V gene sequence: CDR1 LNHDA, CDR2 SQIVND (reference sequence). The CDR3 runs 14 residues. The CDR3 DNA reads TGTGCCAGTAGTATCCAGGGCGGGGGGGATACGCAGTATTTT. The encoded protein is CASSIQGGGDTQYF.

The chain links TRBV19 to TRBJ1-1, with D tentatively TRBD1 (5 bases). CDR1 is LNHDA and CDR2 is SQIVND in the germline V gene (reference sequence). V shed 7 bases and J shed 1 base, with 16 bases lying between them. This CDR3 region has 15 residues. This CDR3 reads CASTKSTERNTEAFF. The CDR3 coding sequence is TGTGCCAGTACTAAATCGACAGAGCGGAACACTGAAGCTTTCTTT.

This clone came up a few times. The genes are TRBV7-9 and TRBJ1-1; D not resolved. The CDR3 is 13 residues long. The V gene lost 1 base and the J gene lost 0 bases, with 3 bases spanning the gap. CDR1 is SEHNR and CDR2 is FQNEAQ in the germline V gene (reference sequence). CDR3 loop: CASSLVMNTEAFF. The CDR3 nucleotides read TGTGCCAGCAGCTTAGTTATGAACACTGAAGCTTTCTTT.

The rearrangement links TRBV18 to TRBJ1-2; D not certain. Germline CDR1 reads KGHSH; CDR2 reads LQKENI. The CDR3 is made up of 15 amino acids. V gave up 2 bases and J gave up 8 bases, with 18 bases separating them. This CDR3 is CASSPTGNGFEGYTF. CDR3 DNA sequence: TGTGCCAGCTCACCAACGGGGAATGGTTTTGAAGGCTACACCTTC. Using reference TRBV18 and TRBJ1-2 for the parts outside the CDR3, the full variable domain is NAGVMQNPRHLVRRRGQEARLRCSPMKGHSHVYWYRQLPEEGLKFMVYLQKENIIDESGMPKERFSAEFPKEGPSILRIQQVVRGDSAAYFCASSPTGNGFEGYTFGSGTRLTVV.

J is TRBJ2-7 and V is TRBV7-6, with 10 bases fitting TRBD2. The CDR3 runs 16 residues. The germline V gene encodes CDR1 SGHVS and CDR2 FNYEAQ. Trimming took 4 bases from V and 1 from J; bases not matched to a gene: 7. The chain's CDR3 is CASSSAGGVGSYEQYF. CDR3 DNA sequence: TGTGCCAGCAGCTCAGCGGGAGGGGTAGGTTCCTACGAGCAGTACTTC. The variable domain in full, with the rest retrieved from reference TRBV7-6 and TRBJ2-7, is GAGVSQSPRYKVTKRGQDVALRCDPISGHVSLYWYRQALGQGPEFLTYFNYEAQQDKSGLPNDRFSAERPEGSISTLTIQRTEQRDSAMYRCASSSAGGVGSYEQYFGPGTRLTVT.

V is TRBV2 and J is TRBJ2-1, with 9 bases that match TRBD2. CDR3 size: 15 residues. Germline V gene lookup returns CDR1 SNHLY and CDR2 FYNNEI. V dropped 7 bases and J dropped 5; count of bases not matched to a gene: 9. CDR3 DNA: TGTGCCAGCACGATCTTAGCGGGAGACAACAATGAGCAGTTCTTC. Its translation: CASTILAGDNNEQFF.

This CDR3 reads CASSLEGGTNEKLFF. The CDR3 DNA reads as TGTGCCAGCAGCTTAGAGGGAGGGACTAATGAAAAACTGTTTTTT. The genes are TRBV7-9 and TRBJ1-4; D remains ambiguous. Germline lookup yields CDR1 SEHNR and CDR2 FQNEAQ (reference sequence). This CDR3 spans 15 amino acids. The V end was cut by 1 base, the J end by 2 bases, with 8 bases between.

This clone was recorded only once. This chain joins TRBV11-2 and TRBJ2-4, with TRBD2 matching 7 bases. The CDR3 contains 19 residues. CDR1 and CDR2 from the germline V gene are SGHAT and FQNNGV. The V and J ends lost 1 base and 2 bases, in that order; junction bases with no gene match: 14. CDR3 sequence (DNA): TGTGCCAGCAGCTTAGGTCCATCGACGGGACTAAGGCCCAAAAACATTCAGTACTTC. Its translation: CASSLGPSTGLRPKNIQYF. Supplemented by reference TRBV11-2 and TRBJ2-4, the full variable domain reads EAGVAQSPRYKIIEKRQSVAFWCNPISGHATLYWYQQILGQGPKLLIQFQNNGVVDDSQLPKDRFSAERLKGVDSTLKIQPAKLEDSAVYLCASSLGPSTGLRPKNIQYFGAGTRLSVL.

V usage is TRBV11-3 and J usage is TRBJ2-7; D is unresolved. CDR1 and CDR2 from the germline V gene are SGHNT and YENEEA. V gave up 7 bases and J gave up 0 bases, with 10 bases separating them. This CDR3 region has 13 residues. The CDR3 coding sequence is TGTGCCAGCACCATACAAAACTCCTACGAGCAGTACTTC. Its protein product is CASTIQNSYEQYF. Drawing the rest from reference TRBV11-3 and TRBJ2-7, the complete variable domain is EAGVVQSPRYKIIEKKQPVAFWCNPISGHNTLYWYLQNLGQGPELLIRYENEEAVDDSQLPKDRFSAERLKGVDSTLKIQPAELGDSAVYLCASTIQNSYEQYFGPGTRLTVT.